This T cell receptor (beta chain) was observed in a study of blood T cell repertoires in COVID-19. Looking at the study overall: The United States, Italy and Spain were the sources of the acute and convalescent COVID-19 samples. PBMCs, B-cell-depleted T cells, or T cells were the source of the cDNA or gDNA that made up the material.

Per the authors' pipeline: By means of reference gene primer amplification, nucleated cell counts were estimated. Measured with immunoSEQ multiplex PCR; TCRdb has only the in-frame clones, and not every one. The V and J calls and clone size were taken over from that table, and D and trimming were inferred from the DNA. Here the sample spans 110,000 to 150,000 clones, over 70% being singletons. The CDR3 totals 15 residues. Per germline, CDR1 SGHTA and CDR2 FQGNSA. V lost 3 bases to trimming and J lost 4 bases; unmatched junction nucleotides: 5. The sequencing input was peripheral blood. The genes are TRBV7-2 and TRBJ2-3; 9 positions match TRBD2. The sequence came from a human donor in a cohort sampled during active COVID-19. The DNA of the CDR3 is TGTGCCAGCAGCTTTGGTAGCGGGAGTGCAGATACGCAGTATTTT. This codes for CASSFGSGSADTQYF.